These T cell receptor beta chains were read from a single sample in a study of T cell changes during pregnancy in multiple sclerosis. Profiled with immunoSEQ multiplex PCR; TCRdb holds only in-frame clones, not every one. This sample has tens of thousands of clones, with 90% to 95% found just once. Material: peripheral blood, obtained in the second trimester of pregnancy. The receptors were gathered from a female donor in good health, enrolled as a control in a pregnancy study. Each CDR3 is given with its conserved first and last residue. Fields, in order: D gene, V gene, J gene, clone size, CDR3 DNA, CDR3 protein. The D gene is left open where the match is weak. Only part of the rows carry a size: once, few, many, or a class if the clone is expanded.

>TRBD2|TRBV6-1|TRBJ2-3|NA
TGTGCCAGCAGTGGGGTCCTAGCGGGAGGTCCAGATACGCAGTATTTT
CASSGVLAGGPDTQYF
>TRBD1|TRBV27|TRBJ2-3|NA
TGTGCCAGCAGGGAAATGGCCGGGACAGCCCTAGATACGCAGTATTTT
CASREMAGTALDTQYF
>NA|TRBV5-1|TRBJ2-7|NA
TGCGCCAGCAGCCAACCTGGGGCCACCTACGAGCAGTACTTC
CASSQPGATYEQYF
>NA|TRBV11-2|TRBJ2-3|NA
TGTGCCAGCAGCTCCTTGTCGGATACGCAGTATTTT
CASSSLSDTQYF
>TRBD2|TRBV27|TRBJ2-1|once
TGTGCCAGCAGTTCGAACAGCGGGAGGGGCTACAATGAGCAGTTCTTC
CASSSNSGRGYNEQFF
>TRBD1|TRBV28|TRBJ2-7|NA
TGTGCCAGCAGGTCCGGGGGACAGGGGTTATACGAGCAGTACTTC
CASRSGGQGLYEQYF
>NA|TRBV19|TRBJ2-3|NA
TGTGCCAGTAGAAGGGGGTTGACAGCGCCTGCACATCCTAGCACAGATACGCAGTATTTT
CASRRGLTAPAHPSTDTQYF
>NA|TRBV5-1|TRBJ1-1|NA
TGCGCCAGCAGCTTAGACAGTATCATCATGAACACTGAAGCTTTCTTT
CASSLDSIIMNTEAFF
>NA|TRBV5-6|TRBJ2-1|NA
TGTGCCAGCAGCTTAGGGGCTCCCATCTTCAGGGAGCAGTTCTTC
CASSLGAPIFREQFF
>NA|TRBV28|TRBJ1-1|NA
TGTGCCAGCAGTTTAGTAAACTTGAACACTGAAGCTTTCTTT
CASSLVNLNTEAFF
>NA|TRBV9|TRBJ2-1|NA
TGTGCCAGCAGCCCTCATCCAGGGGGGAGCTCCTACAATGAGCAGTTCTTC
CASSPHPGGSSYNEQFF
>NA|TRBV19|TRBJ2-1|NA
TGTGCCAGTAGTATAGGTCCAGGGTTGAATGAGCAGTTCTTC
CASSIGPGLNEQFF
>TRBD1|TRBV2|TRBJ2-7|once
TGTGCCAGCAGTGATGAGGGGGCAGTGGGAGAGCAGTACTTC
CASSDEGAVGEQYF
>NA|TRBV9|TRBJ2-3|once
TGTGCCAGCAGCGTAGGGGCCCCGGCTAGCACAGATACGCAGTATTTT
CASSVGAPASTDTQYF
>TRBD1|TRBV5-1|TRBJ2-7|NA
TGCGCCAGCAGCTTGGACAGGGGAATTATGAACGACGAGCAGTACTTC
CASSLDRGIMNDEQYF
>NA|TRBV30|TRBJ1-1|once
TGTGCCTGGAGTCCCGGCAGGGCCGCTGAAGCTTTCTTT
CAWSPGRAAEAFF
>NA|TRBV19|TRBJ2-1|NA
TGTGCCAGTAGTACCTCGGGACTCAATGAGCAGTTCTTC
CASSTSGLNEQFF
>TRBD1|TRBV6-6|TRBJ2-2|NA
TGTGCCAGCCATCCTAGGACAGGGGGGTCAACCGGGGAGCTGTTTTTT
CASHPRTGGSTGELFF
>TRBD2|TRBV4-1|TRBJ2-5|NA
TGCGCCAGCAGCCAGGCGGGCGCGACTAGCGTAGGAGAGACCCAGTACTTC
CASSQAGATSVGETQYF
>NA|TRBV14|TRBJ2-2|once
TGTGCCAGCACTTGGGGGACAAAGAACACCGGGGAGCTGTTTTTT
CASTWGTKNTGELFF
>NA|TRBV11-3|TRBJ2-3|NA
TGTGCCAGCAGCTTTTCGAGCGGAGACTCAGATACGCAGTATTTT
CASSFSSGDSDTQYF
>TRBD1|TRBV7-6|TRBJ2-1|NA
TGTGCCAGCAGCTTATTACAGGGGGCAGTCTACAATGAGCAGTTCTTC
CASSLLQGAVYNEQFF
>TRBD1|TRBV28|TRBJ2-5|once
TGTGCCAGCAGTTTATGGACGGGGACAGGGACTCAAGAGACCCAGTACTTC
CASSLWTGTGTQETQYF
>TRBD1|TRBV28|TRBJ1-5|once
TGTGCCAGCAGTCCGGGACAGAACAATCAGCCCCAGCATTTT
CASSPGQNNQPQHF
>NA|TRBV25-1|TRBJ2-2|NA
TGTGCCAGCAGTGAAGGGGGGACTGGATTGTTCGGGGAGCTGTTTTTT
CASSEGGTGLFGELFF
>TRBD1|TRBV19|TRBJ2-1|NA
TGTGCCAGTGGGGACAGGGGTGATGAGCAGTTCTTC
CASGDRGDEQFF
>TRBD1|TRBV5-8|TRBJ1-1|NA
TGTGCCAGCAGCTCTACAGGGGCCCGAGGGATGAACACTGAAGCTTTCTTT
CASSSTGARGMNTEAFF
>NA|TRBV25-1|TRBJ1-1|few
TGTGCCAGCAGTGAATATAAGGGAAGGGGCGAGTTGAACACTGAAGCTTTCTTT
CASSEYKGRGELNTEAFF
>NA|TRBV13|TRBJ2-7|NA
TGTGCCAGCAGCTTAGGGGGGGGACAGAGCTCCTACGAGCAGTACTTC
CASSLGGGQSSYEQYF
>TRBD2|TRBV5-4|TRBJ2-1|NA
TGTGCCAGCAGAACAGGGACTAGCGGGAGCAATGAGCAGTTCTTC
CASRTGTSGSNEQFF
>NA|TRBV4-1|TRBJ1-5|NA
TGCGCCAGCAGCGGAAGTGGGGCTGGCAATCAGCCCCAGCATTTT
CASSGSGAGNQPQHF